A single sample gave rise to the 11 T cell receptor beta chains below, sequenced in a study of OX40 agonist ivuxolimab in advanced cancers. Clones were read by immunoSEQ multiplex PCR, and TCRdb kept only the in-frame ones, dropping some. The sample holds fewer than 100,000 clones, under 95% seen once. The source material was CD4+ or CD8+ T cells sorted from blood, sampled in a trial of the OX40 agonist ivuxolimab. Source of these receptors: an adult with an advanced solid tumor such as melanoma, head and neck, liver or kidney cancer.

This chain links TRBV7-2 with TRBJ2-1; 9 bases fit TRBD1. This CDR3 contains 16 residues. Trimming removed 5 bases from V and 4 bases from J; junction bases left unmatched: 9. CDR1 and CDR2 from the germline V gene are SGHTA and FQGNSA. The CDR3 nucleotides read TGTGCCAGCAGCGGCTCCGGGACAGGGAGGTACAATGAGCAGTTCTTC. Residues: CASSGSGTGRYNEQFF.

The J gene is TRBJ2-1, the V gene TRBV28; D tentatively reads TRBD1 or TRBD2 (6 bases each). The V gene's germline CDR1 is MDHEN and CDR2 SYDVKM. There are 14 residues in the CDR3. Trimming left V 8 bases short and J 3 bases short, with 14 bases between. The chain's CDR3 is CASLRGGNYNEQFF. The CDR3 DNA is TGTGCCAGCCTCAGGGGCGGGAACTACAATGAGCAGTTCTTC. The full variable domain, rest sourced from reference TRBV28 and TRBJ2-1, is DVKVTQSSRYLVKRTGEKVFLECVQDMDHENMFWYRQDPGLGLRLIYFSYDVKMKEKGDIPEGYSVSREKKERFSLILESASTNQTSMYLCASLRGGNYNEQFFGPGTRLTVL.

The chain combines TRBV30 with TRBJ2-2; the match to TRBD2 covers 14 bases. There are 17 residues in the CDR3. J lost 4 bases, V lost 1 base, and 5 bases had no gene match. CDR1 is GTSNPN and CDR2 is SVGIG in the germline V gene (reference sequence). DNA for the CDR3: TGTGCCTGGAGTGAGATGGGACTAGCGGGAGCCACCGGGGAGCTGTTTTTT. Amino acids: CAWSEMGLAGATGELFF.

J is TRBJ2-2 and V is TRBV10-3; D unresolved. The V gene lost 3 bases and the J gene lost 6 bases, with 17 bases spanning the gap. CDR3 length: 16 residues. Germline values: CDR1 ENHRY, CDR2 SYGVKD. The CDR3 nucleotides read TGTGCCATCAGTGACTCCGGGCCACAGTGGGCCGGGGAGCTGTTTTTT. Its translation: CAISDSGPQWAGELFF.

V is TRBV6-5 and J is TRBJ1-5; D is undetermined. From germline, CDR1 is MNHEY and CDR2 SVGAGI. Trimming cost V 0 bases and J 7 bases, with 10 bases left between them. This CDR3 is 14 amino acids long. CDR3 loop: CASSYSPGRQPQHF. The CDR3 region has the DNA TGTGCCAGCAGTTACTCCCCGGGGAGGCAGCCCCAGCATTTT.

The gene calls are TRBV29-1 and TRBJ2-1; D remains unclear. Germline CDR1 and CDR2: SQVTM and ANQGSEA. The CDR3 loop spans 15 amino acids. The V end was cut by 7 bases, the J end by 0 bases, with 16 bases between. This CDR3 reads CSAHLAPSSYNEQFF. CDR3 DNA sequence: TGCAGCGCTCACCTCGCCCCGAGCTCCTACAATGAGCAGTTCTTC.

V and J are TRBV7-2 and TRBJ2-7; 7 bases fit TRBD1. J lost 2 bases, V lost 5 bases, and 3 bases had no gene match. CDR3 length: 13 amino acids. Germline CDR1 and CDR2: SGHTA and FQGNSA. The CDR3 here is CASSRGTAYEQYF. The CDR3 nucleotides read TGTGCCAGCAGCAGGGGGACAGCCTACGAGCAGTACTTC.

This clone was picked up one time. The chain has TRBV28 and TRBJ1-3, with D tentatively TRBD1 (6 bases). The V gene lost 6 bases and the J gene lost 5 bases, with 17 bases spanning the gap. The CDR3 sequence is 15 residues long. CDR1 is MDHEN and CDR2 is SYDVKM in the germline V gene. As DNA, the CDR3 is TGTGCCAGCAGCCCCGGTGGGGGGGCGCGAAACACCATATATTTT. This codes for CASSPGGGARNTIYF.

In this sample, this clone turned up a few times. The chain employs TRBV29-1 and TRBJ1-1, with D hard to call. Deletions cut 8 bases from V and 1 base from J, with 8 bases between. This CDR3 region has 11 residues. Germline CDR1 is SQVTM and CDR2 is ANQGSEA. The CDR3 DNA follows: TGCAGCTTTGGACGGAACACTGAAGCTTTCTTT. Protein product: CSFGRNTEAFF.

The chain employs TRBV5-6 and TRBJ1-2, with 7 nucleotides matching TRBD1. Per germline, CDR1 SGHDT and CDR2 YYEEEE. The CDR3 has 15 residues. V was clipped by 0 bases and J by 3 bases; unmatched bases: 5. CDR3 sequence (DNA): TGTGCCAGCAGCTTGGCCGGAGGGACAGACTATGGCTACACCTTC. Amino acids: CASSLAGGTDYGYTF.

The chain recombines TRBV21-1 with TRBJ1-4. TRBV21-1 is classified as a pseudogene. CDR3 length equals 14 residues. The CDR3 spells CASSFGTTNEKLFF. The CDR3, as DNA: TGTGCCAGCAGCTTCGGAACAACTAATGAAAAACTGTTTTTT.